This T cell receptor (beta chain) was sequenced in a study of T cell responses to AZD1222 COVID-19 vaccine. Study-wide background: Both about-4-week and about-12-week second-dose recipients were combined. Study results and caveats: After two AZD1222 doses, spike-specific TCR breadth and depth rose versus day 0. Repertoire sampling occurred only after the peak T cell response. Only a handful of AZD1222 recipients tested seropositive at baseline.

A word on this clone: What it binds is not known.

Clones were sequenced by immunoSEQ multiplex PCR, and TCRdb holds only the in-frame ones, with some missing. The sample shows 75,000 to 100,000 clones, just over 90% of them seen only once. The source was peripheral blood, collected on day 0 of AZD1222 vaccination. This clonotype originated in an adult in good health.

The CDR3 reads CASSPDRRGHEQYF. The CDR3 DNA reads TGCGCCAGCAGCCCGGACAGGCGGGGTCACGAGCAGTACTTC. The chain joins TRBV5-1 to TRBJ2-7; tentatively, D is TRBD1 (7 bases). The CDR3 has 14 residues. Deletions cut 4 bases from V and 5 bases from J, with 16 bases between. Per the germline V gene, CDR1 is SGHRS and CDR2 is YFSETQ.